Listed below are T cell receptor beta chains from one sample, sequenced in a study of read filtering for tumor transcriptome and immune sequencing. MiXCR, applied by TCRdb to the reads, yields one record per CDR3 protein. The sample carries more than 55,000 distinct CDR3 sequences, less than 20% recorded once. Sequenced input: a population of CD138-negative cells sorted from bone marrow. These receptors originate from a donor aged 40 or older with multiple myeloma. Each CDR3 is given with its conserved first and last residue. Fields, in order: J gene, D gene, V gene, clone size, CDR3 protein, CDR3 DNA. A D gene is named only where the DNA matches it firmly. Only some rows state a clone size, as once, few, many or a class for expanded clones.

j_call: TRBJ2-7
d_call: TRBD1
v_call: TRBV29-1
clone_size: .
cdr3_aa: CSVEVIQGQTHEQYF
cdr3_nt: TGCAGCGTTGAAGTTATACAGGGACAGACCCACGAGCAGTACTTC

j_call: TRBJ2-1
d_call: .
v_call: TRBV20-1
clone_size: .
cdr3_aa: CSARWNEQFF
cdr3_nt: TGCAGTGCACGGTGGAATGAGCAGTTCTTC

j_call: TRBJ1-4
d_call: .
v_call: TRBV7-2
clone_size: many
cdr3_aa: CASRQNTNEKLFF
cdr3_nt: TGTGCCAGCAGGCAAAATACCAATGAAAAACTGTTTTTT

j_call: TRBJ2-7
d_call: TRBD1
v_call: TRBV20-1
clone_size: many
cdr3_aa: CSARQGANSYEQYF
cdr3_nt: TGCAGTGCTAGACAGGGGGCCAACTCCTACGAGCAGTACTTC

j_call: TRBJ1-1
d_call: TRBD1
v_call: TRBV20-1
clone_size: many
cdr3_aa: CSARQGAEDTEAFF
cdr3_nt: TGCAGTGCCCGACAGGGGGCGGAGGACACTGAAGCTTTCTTT

j_call: TRBJ2-3
d_call: .
v_call: TRBV20-1
clone_size: many
cdr3_aa: CSASSASADTQYF
cdr3_nt: TGCAGTGCTAGTAGCGCGAGCGCAGATACGCAGTATTTT

j_call: TRBJ2-7
d_call: TRBD1
v_call: TRBV5-1
clone_size: many
cdr3_aa: CASSSTGGNYEQYF
cdr3_nt: TGCGCCAGCAGCTCGACAGGGGGGAACTACGAGCAGTACTTC

j_call: TRBJ2-5
d_call: .
v_call: TRBV24-1
clone_size: many
cdr3_aa: CATSDRTVSGETQYF
cdr3_nt: TGTGCCACCAGTGATCGGACCGTTAGTGGGGAGACCCAGTACTTC

j_call: TRBJ2-2
d_call: TRBD2
v_call: TRBV19
clone_size: .
cdr3_aa: CASSQRGASGSWSGELFF
cdr3_nt: TGTGCCAGTAGCCAACGGGGGGCTAGCGGGAGTTGGAGCGGGGAGCTGTTTTTT

j_call: TRBJ2-5
d_call: .
v_call: TRBV20-1
clone_size: many
cdr3_aa: CSARVRETQYF
cdr3_nt: TGCAGTGCTAGAGTCAGGGAGACCCAGTACTTC

j_call: TRBJ2-7
d_call: .
v_call: TRBV7-8
clone_size: many
cdr3_aa: CATARGARAYEQYF
cdr3_nt: TGTGCCACCGCTCGGGGGGCGAGAGCCTACGAGCAGTACTTC

j_call: TRBJ2-3
d_call: TRBD1
v_call: TRBV20-1
clone_size: many
cdr3_aa: CSATGTGGTDTQYF
cdr3_nt: TGCAGTGCTACCGGGACAGGGGGAACAGATACGCAGTATTTT

j_call: TRBJ1-4
d_call: .
v_call: TRBV12-3/TRBV12-4
clone_size: .
cdr3_aa: CASSWDLTPSATNEKLFF
cdr3_nt: TGTGCCAGCAGTTGGGACCTAACACCCTCTGCAACTAATGAAAAACTGTTTTTT

j_call: TRBJ2-5
d_call: .
v_call: TRBV11-2
clone_size: many
cdr3_aa: CASSFGDTWGETQYF
cdr3_nt: TGTGCCAGCAGCTTTGGGGATACTTGGGGAGAGACCCAGTACTTC

j_call: TRBJ2-4
d_call: TRBD1
v_call: TRBV20-1
clone_size: many
cdr3_aa: CSAPGQTLAKNIQYF
cdr3_nt: TGCAGTGCCCCGGGACAGACTTTAGCCAAAAACATTCAGTACTTC

j_call: TRBJ2-3
d_call: TRBD2
v_call: TRBV15
clone_size: many
cdr3_aa: CATSGSGSGTDTQYF
cdr3_nt: TGTGCCACCAGCGGTAGCGGGAGTGGCACAGATACGCAGTATTTT

j_call: TRBJ2-3
d_call: TRBD1
v_call: TRBV5-5
clone_size: many
cdr3_aa: CASSFTGGWTDTQYF
cdr3_nt: TGTGCCAGCAGTTTTACAGGGGGCTGGACAGATACGCAGTATTTT

j_call: TRBJ1-5
d_call: TRBD1
v_call: TRBV28
clone_size: .
cdr3_aa: CASSHGQGLEGNQPQHF
cdr3_nt: TGTGCCAGCAGTCACGGACAGGGTTTGGAAGGCAATCAGCCCCAGCATTTT

j_call: TRBJ2-2
d_call: .
v_call: TRBV7-3
clone_size: many
cdr3_aa: CASSLGGVTGELFF
cdr3_nt: TGTGCCAGCAGCTTAGGCGGGGTCACCGGGGAGCTGTTTTTT

j_call: TRBJ2-1
d_call: TRBD2
v_call: TRBV4-1
clone_size: few
cdr3_aa: CASSQDGTRFGEQFF
cdr3_nt: TGCGCCAGCAGCCAAGACGGGACTAGGTTCGGTGAGCAGTTCTTC